The 16 T cell receptor beta chains listed next were all sequenced from one sample in a study of blood T cell repertoires in COVID-19. Libraries were prepared by immunoSEQ multiplex PCR; TCRdb keeps only in-frame clonotypes and omits some of them. The table has roughly 110,000 clones, roughly 85% seen once. Sequencing was carried out using peripheral blood. The receptors were gathered from a human donor in a cohort sampled during active COVID-19.

A few counts support this clone. The rearrangement joins TRBV27 to TRBJ2-7, with 12 bases that match TRBD2. V lost 8 bases to trimming and J lost 2 bases; unmatched junction nucleotides: 4. The CDR3 is 14 residues long. Germline V gives CDR1 MNHEY, CDR2 SMNVEV (reference sequence). This CDR3 is CASRTSGDTYEQYF. CDR3 nucleotide sequence: TGTGCCAGCCGGACTAGCGGGGACACCTACGAGCAGTACTTC.

CDR3 in amino acids: CASSQRQGTNYGYTF. The DNA of the CDR3 is TGCGCCAGCAGCCAACGACAGGGTACTAACTATGGCTACACCTTC. The rearrangement links TRBV5-1 to TRBJ1-2; 7 nucleotides match TRBD1. Germline CDR1 and CDR2: SGHRS and YFSETQ. Trimming at V came to 4 bases and at J to 0 bases, leaving 6 bases not matched to a gene. The CDR3 loop spans 15 amino acids.

V and J are TRBV13 and TRBJ2-7; a possible D gene is TRBD2 (7 bases). Trimming removed 4 bases from V and 0 bases from J, with 13 bases in between. Germline assignment: CDR1 PRHDT and CDR2 FYEKMQ (reference sequence). The CDR3 has 15 amino acids. The CDR3: CASSYEGGSSYEQYF. The CDR3 coding sequence is TGTGCCAGCAGCTATGAGGGGGGGAGCTCCTACGAGCAGTACTTC.

The table lists this clone with a few counts. A junction end diverges from the germline sequence, so it may reflect a read error. The chain has TRBV11-2 and TRBJ2-1, with 7 bases lining up with TRBD1. Germline values: CDR1 SGHAT, CDR2 FQNNGV. This CDR3 contains 16 residues. The CDR3 protein is CASNLRPGQPGDEQFF. CDR3 nucleotide sequence: TGTGCCAGCAACTTACGACCGGGACAGCCTGGGGATGAGCAGTTCTTC.

This chain links TRBV18 with TRBJ2-5; D possibly corresponds to TRBD1 (6 bases). The germline V gene has CDR1 KGHSH and CDR2 LQKENI. V shed 1 base and J shed 4 bases, with 13 bases lying between them. The CDR3 length is 15 residues. CDR3 nucleotides: TGTGCCAGCTCACCACAGGACAGAACGGCAGAGACCCAGTACTTC. This translates into CASSPQDRTAETQYF.

The chain couples TRBV5-5 to TRBJ2-1; D unclear. Trimming pared 0 bases from V and 4 bases from J, leaving 5 bases between. The CDR3 covers 13 residues. Germline V gene sequence: CDR1 SGHKS, CDR2 YYEKEE (reference sequence). The CDR3 here is CASSLDRYNEQFF. The CDR3 coding sequence is TGTGCCAGCAGCTTGGATAGATACAATGAGCAGTTCTTC.

CDR3 residues: CASSQRLAGGNEQFF. As DNA, the CDR3 is TGTGCCAGCAGCCAACGACTAGCGGGGGGCAATGAGCAGTTCTTC. The rearrangement uses TRBV4-2 and TRBJ2-1, with TRBD2 matching over 13 bases. This CDR3 region has 15 residues. The ends lost 2 bases at V and 6 bases at J; junction bases unmatched: 1. The germline V gene has CDR1 LGHNA and CDR2 YNFKEQ.

This sequence joins TRBV6-2 or TRBV6-3 and TRBJ2-7; D is unresolved. This CDR3 spans 13 amino acids. Trimming left V 5 bases short and J 3 bases short, with 11 bases between. Germline V CDR1 and CDR2: MNHEY, SVGEGT. CDR3 loop: CASSRLPRYEQYF. DNA of the CDR3: TGTGCCAGCAGTAGACTCCCCCGCTACGAGCAGTACTTC.

The chain combines TRBV11-2 with TRBJ2-1; D gene uncertain. The CDR3 loop spans 16 amino acids. The germline CDR1 and CDR2 sequences are SGHAT and FQNNGV. V was clipped by 5 bases and J by 3 bases, with 17 bases between them. CDR3 protein: CASSPQFGTVYNEQFF. CDR3 bases: TGTGCCAGCAGCCCGCAATTTGGTACTGTCTACAATGAGCAGTTCTTC.

This clone was seen a handful of times. In nucleotides, the CDR3 is TGCGCCAGCAGCTTATTGGGGGGCACTGAAGCTTTCTTT. Encoded protein: CASSLLGGTEAFF. V and J are TRBV5-1 and TRBJ1-1, with D maybe TRBD1 (5 bases). The germline V gene has CDR1 SGHRS and CDR2 YFSETQ. The CDR3 consists of 13 residues. Trimming cost V 2 bases and J 4 bases, with 9 bases left between them.

The V call is TRBV6-2 or TRBV6-3, the J call TRBJ2-7; D is undetermined. The CDR3 contains 13 residues. Germline V CDR1 and CDR2: MNHEY, SVGEGT. The ends were cut back, 6 bases at V and 5 bases at J, with 14 bases in the middle. CDR3 coding DNA: TGTGCCAGCAGCCCAACATTCTCACACGAGCAGTACTTC. Encoded protein: CASSPTFSHEQYF.

The chain couples TRBV24-1 to TRBJ2-7; 9 bases fit TRBD1. Trimming cost V 3 bases and J 5 bases; bases outside gene matches: 7. Germline CDR1 and CDR2: KGHDR and SFDVKD. The CDR3 is made up of 15 amino acids. CDR3 nucleotides: TGTGCCACCAGTGATGGAAGCACAGGGGGCGACGAGCAGTACTTC. Its protein is CATSDGSTGGDEQYF.

V usage is TRBV6-5 and J usage is TRBJ1-1, with D possibly matching TRBD1 (5 bases). V lost 6 bases and J 10 bases, leaving 21 bases between the germline ends. CDR1 is MNHEY, CDR2 SVGAGI, per germline. The CDR3 runs 14 residues. CDR3 sequence reads: CASRQGSLAVVAFF. In DNA form, the CDR3 reads TGTGCCAGCAGGCAGGGTTCCCTGGCGGTGGTAGCTTTCTTT.

V is TRBV6-5 and J is TRBJ1-5; possible D gene TRBD1, 6 bases. The length of the CDR3 is 13 residues. CDR1 is MNHEY, CDR2 SVGAGI, per germline. Between the trimmed V and J ends, which lost 8 bases and 4 bases, there was a span of 12 bases. The CDR3 DNA follows: TGTGCCAGCGTCGCAGGGGAAAATCAGCCCCAGCATTTT. This gives the protein CASVAGENQPQHF.

On this clone: The sample has other DNA sequences that encode this CDR3 too. V and J are TRBV4-3 and TRBJ1-2; no clear D. CDR1 and CDR2 from the germline V gene are LGHNA and YSLEER. CDR3 length: 14 amino acids. Trimming took off 0 bases at V and 4 bases at J, with 9 bases between the two ends. The CDR3 DNA is TGCGCCAGCAGCCAAGATCGCGGCTCCTATGGCTACACCTTC. Residues: CASSQDRGSYGYTF.

J is TRBJ1-1 and V is TRBV6-5, with D possibly being TRBD1 (5 bases). This CDR3 comprises 11 residues. Trimming removed 6 bases at V and 7 bases at J, with 9 bases between. Germline V gives CDR1 MNHEY, CDR2 SVGAGI. CDR3 protein: CASRGGLEAFF. CDR3 nucleotide sequence: TGTGCCAGCAGGGGGGGACTTGAAGCTTTCTTT.